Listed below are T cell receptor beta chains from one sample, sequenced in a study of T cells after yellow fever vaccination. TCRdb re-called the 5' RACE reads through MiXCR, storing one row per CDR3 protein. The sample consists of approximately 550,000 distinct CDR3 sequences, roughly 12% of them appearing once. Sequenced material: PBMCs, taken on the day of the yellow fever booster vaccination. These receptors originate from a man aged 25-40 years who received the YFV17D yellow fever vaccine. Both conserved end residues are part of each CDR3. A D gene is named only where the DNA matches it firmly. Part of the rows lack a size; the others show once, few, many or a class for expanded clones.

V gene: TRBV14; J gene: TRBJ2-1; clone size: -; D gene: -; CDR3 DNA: TGTGCCAGCAGCCAAGATTTGCGGCCCCGGGATGAGCAGTTCTTC; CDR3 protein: CASSQDLRPRDEQFF
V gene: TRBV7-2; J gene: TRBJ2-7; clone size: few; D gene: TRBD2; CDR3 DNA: TGTGCCAGCACCGCGGGAGTCTACGAGCAGTACTTC; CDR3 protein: CASTAGVYEQYF
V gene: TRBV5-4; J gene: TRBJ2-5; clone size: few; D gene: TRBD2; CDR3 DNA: TGTGCCAGCAGCCATCCGGGACTAGACCAAGAGACCCAGTACTTC; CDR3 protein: CASSHPGLDQETQYF
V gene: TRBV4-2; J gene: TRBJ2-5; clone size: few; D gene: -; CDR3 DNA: TGTGCCAGCAGCCAAGGTCGGGTAGAGGTCGGCCAAGAGACCCAGTACTTC; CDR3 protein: CASSQGRVEVGQETQYF
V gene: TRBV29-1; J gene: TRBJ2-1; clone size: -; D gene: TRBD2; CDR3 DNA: TGCAGCGTTGAAAGGACTAGCAGTTACAATGAGCAGTTCTTC; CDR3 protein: CSVERTSSYNEQFF
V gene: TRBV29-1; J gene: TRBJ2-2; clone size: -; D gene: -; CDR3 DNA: TGCAGCGGGGGGACCGGGGAGCTGTTTTTT; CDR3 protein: CSGGTGELFF
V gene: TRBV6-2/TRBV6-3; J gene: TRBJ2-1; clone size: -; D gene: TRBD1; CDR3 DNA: TGTGCCAGCACTCGGGACAGGGTTCTCGTAGACTCCAATGAGCAGTTCTTC; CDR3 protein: CASTRDRVLVDSNEQFF
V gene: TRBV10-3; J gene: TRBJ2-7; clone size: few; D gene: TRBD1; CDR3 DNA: TGTGCCATCACGGCCGGGACAGGGAACGAGCAGTACTTC; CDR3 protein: CAITAGTGNEQYF
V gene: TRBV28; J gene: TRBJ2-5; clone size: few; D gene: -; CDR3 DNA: TGTGCCAGCAGTTCTCACTTGGAGACCCAGTACTTC; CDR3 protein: CASSSHLETQYF
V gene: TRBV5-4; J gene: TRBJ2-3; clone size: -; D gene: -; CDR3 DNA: TGTGCCAGCAGCACCAGGACAGGCACAGATACGCAGTATTTT; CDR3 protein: CASSTRTGTDTQYF
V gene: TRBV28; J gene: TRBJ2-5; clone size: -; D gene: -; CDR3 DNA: TGTGCCAGCATGCTTGGGGGGGAGACCCAGTACTTC; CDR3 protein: CASMLGGETQYF
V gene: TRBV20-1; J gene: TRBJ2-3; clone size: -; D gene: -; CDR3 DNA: TGCAGTGCTAGAGATATACAGAACCCAGATACGCAGTATTTT; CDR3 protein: CSARDIQNPDTQYF
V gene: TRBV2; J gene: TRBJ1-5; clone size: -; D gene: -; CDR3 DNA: TGTGCCAGCAGCCTCAGAGAAAATCAGCCCCAGCATTTT; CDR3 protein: CASSLRENQPQHF
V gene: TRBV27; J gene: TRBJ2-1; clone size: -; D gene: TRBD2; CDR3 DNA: TGTGCCAGCAGTTCATCAGGACTAGCCCGGTCGGATGGTGAGCAGTTCTTC; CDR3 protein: CASSSSGLARSDGEQFF
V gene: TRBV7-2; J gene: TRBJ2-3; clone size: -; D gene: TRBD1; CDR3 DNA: TGTGCCAGCAGCACCCGGACAGGGAAAAGCGGTACGCAGTATTTT; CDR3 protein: CASSTRTGKSGTQYF
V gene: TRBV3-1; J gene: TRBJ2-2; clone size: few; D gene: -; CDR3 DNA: TGTGCCAGCAGCCTCCTGCCGCACACCGGGGAGCTGTTTTTT; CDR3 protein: CASSLLPHTGELFF
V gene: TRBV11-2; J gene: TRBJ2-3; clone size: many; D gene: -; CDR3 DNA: TGTGCCAGCAGCTTCTCGCAGGGGACAGATACGCAGTATTTT; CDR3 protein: CASSFSQGTDTQYF
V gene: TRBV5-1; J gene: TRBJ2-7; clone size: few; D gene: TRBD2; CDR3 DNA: TGCGCCAGCTCAAATCTAGCGGGAGTGGGCACCTACGAGCAGTACTTC; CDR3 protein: CASSNLAGVGTYEQYF
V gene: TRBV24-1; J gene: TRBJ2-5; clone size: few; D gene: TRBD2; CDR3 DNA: TGTGTCCCCTGCGGGACTAGCGGGAGAGGTGAGACCCAGTACTTC; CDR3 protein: CVPCGTSGRGETQYF
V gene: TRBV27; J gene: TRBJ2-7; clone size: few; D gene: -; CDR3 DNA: TGTGCCAGCAGTTTATTTCCAGGTTACTCCTACGAGCAGTACTTC; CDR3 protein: CASSLFPGYSYEQYF
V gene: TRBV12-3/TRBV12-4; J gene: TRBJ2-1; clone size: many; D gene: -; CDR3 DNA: TGTGCCAGCAGTCGACCTTTGCTGAATGAGCAGTTCTTC; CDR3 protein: CASSRPLLNEQFF
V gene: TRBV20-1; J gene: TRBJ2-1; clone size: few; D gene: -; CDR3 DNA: TGCAGTGCTAGACCCCAAGCAGCGACTACGCATGAGCAGTTCTTC; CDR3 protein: CSARPQAATTHEQFF
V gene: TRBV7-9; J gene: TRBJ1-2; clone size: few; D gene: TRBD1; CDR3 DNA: TGTGCCAGCAGCTTAGGCACCACGGGACAGGCCTATGGCTACACCTTC; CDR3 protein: CASSLGTTGQAYGYTF